The rows below give T cell receptor beta chains drawn from one sample of a study of control samples from healthy donors and cancer patients. The assay was immunoSEQ multiplex PCR, and TCRdb's table has in-frame clones only and misses some. The sample shows 52,000 or so clones, around 95% of them seen only once. Specimen: blood. The receptor set was obtained from a man between 25 and 39 years old in good health. Both conserved end residues are part of each CDR3. The D gene is left open where the match is weak. Clone size appears in some rows only: once, few, many, or a class for an expanded clone.

d_call clone_size j_call v_call cdr3_nt cdr3_aa
TRBD2 few TRBJ2-1 TRBV9 TGTGCCAGCAGCGCGACGGGGGGGCGTATTGAGCAGTTCTTC CASSATGGRIEQFF
- - TRBJ1-1 TRBV5-6 TGTGCCAGCGTTAACAGGGACGTGAACACTGAAGCTTTCTTT CASVNRDVNTEAFF
TRBD1 - TRBJ2-7 TRBV10-3 TGTGCCATCAGTGAATCAGGGGGCACCTACGAGCAGTACTTC CAISESGGTYEQYF
- - TRBJ1-1 TRBV11-2 TGTGCCAGCAGCTTAGAGATCATGAACACTGAAGCTTTCTTT CASSLEIMNTEAFF
- once TRBJ1-4 TRBV7-8 TGTGCCAGCAGCCCCAACAGCCGCCTGAATGAAAAACTGTTTTTT CASSPNSRLNEKLFF
TRBD1 - TRBJ1-2 TRBV4-3 TGCGCCAGCAGCCACGGACAGGGGGCATCCTATGGCTACACCTTC CASSHGQGASYGYTF
- - TRBJ2-1 TRBV29-1 TGCAGCGTCGTAGGGGGGGCGGAGTTCTTC CSVVGGAEFF
- - TRBJ2-2 TRBV7-8 TGTGCCAGCAGCTTATGGACCGGCGACGGGGAGCTGTTTTTT CASSLWTGDGELFF
- - TRBJ1-5 TRBV3-1/TRBV3-2 TGTGCCAGCAGCCAAGAGGGAGCAGGGCATCAGCCCCAGCATTTT CASSQEGAGHQPQHF
- - TRBJ1-4 TRBV4-1 TGCGCCAGCAGCTCACGGACAGCGGAACTGTTTTTT CASSSRTAELFF
- once TRBJ1-2 TRBV4-3 TGCGCCAGCAGCCAAGATGGCGCAGGAAACTATGGCTACACCTTC CASSQDGAGNYGYTF
TRBD2 once TRBJ2-1 TRBV29-1 TGCAGCGTTGAGGAGCGGGAGGGCCTCAATGAGCAGTTCTTC CSVEEREGLNEQFF